This T cell receptor beta chain was identified in a study of blood T cell repertoires in COVID-19. Whole-study context: PBMCs, B-cell-depleted T cells, or T cells were the source of the cDNA or gDNA that made up the material.

Profiling relied on immunoSEQ multiplex PCR, and the TCRdb table lists in-frame clones only, not all of them. The sample records hundreds of thousands of clones, about 80% being singletons. V was cut by 4 bases and J by 2 bases, with 16 bases left in between. CDR1 SGHRS and CDR2 YFSETQ come from the germline V gene. The CDR3 has 15 residues. Material: peripheral blood. V gene TRBV5-1 combines with J gene TRBJ2-7; D is possibly TRBD2 (5 bases). This receptor was taken from a woman of 80 years or more with acute or convalescent COVID-19. The CDR3 protein is CASSPDEGLAYEQYF. The DNA for the CDR3 is TGCGCCAGCAGCCCGGATGAGGGTTTGGCCTACGAGCAGTACTTC.